Each of the 26 T cell receptor delta chains below was sequenced from the same sample in a study of Vδ1+ human thymocytes. These TCRs are of unknown antigen specificity. The template was reverse-transcribed extracted RNA. Pooled V-gene forward primers with one constant-region reverse primer generated the CDR3 amplicons by multiplex PCR. TCRdb re-called the multiplex PCR reads using CATT. This sample carries 80,000 or so delta-chain clones, more than 30% of them seen once, and the ten largest clones take under 0.3%. Study-wide results and caveats: Thymic TRG and TRD repertoires appeared highly polyclonal.

The sample consisted of Vdelta1+ gamma-delta thymocytes from the thymus. The subset here: FACS-sorted CD3+ TCRalphabeta- TCRVdelta1+ TCRVdelta2- thymocytes. The origin of the receptors is a boy less than two years old who had congenital heart surgery.

This clone was seen a few times. One end of the junction does not line up with germline, which may come from a read error. This chain uses TRDV1 with TRDJ1; D is ambiguous. The CDR3 loop spans 18 amino acids. CDR1 and CDR2 from the germline V gene are TSWWSYY and QGS. The CDR3 DNA is TGTGCTCTTGGGAAACTCACAGCGGGAGTATTTCTCGGCGATAAACTCATCTTT. It yields the protein CALGKLTAGVFLGDKLIF.

A few counts support this clone. V and J are TRDV1 and TRDJ1; 11 positions agree with TRDD3. Germline-derived CDR1 and CDR2 are TSWWSYY and QGS. The J segment lost 0 bases and the V segment lost 1 base, leaving 13 bases of the junction unmatched. CDR3 size: 20 residues. This CDR3 reads CALGEPLGLWGILYTDKLIF. DNA of the CDR3: TGTGCTCTTGGGGAACCCTTAGGCCTCTGGGGGATACTGTACACCGATAAACTCATCTTT.

This clone was seen only a few times. The V call is TRDV1, the J call TRDJ1; 9 bases are shared with TRDD3. This CDR3 contains 24 residues. With V trimmed by 0 bases and J by 0 bases, 26 bases remained unmatched. Germline V CDR1 and CDR2: TSWWSYY, QGS. In DNA form, the CDR3 reads TGTGCTCTTGGGGAACTTAACCCCACGCCTTCCCAGGTACTGGGGGAGTGGTACACCGATAAACTCATCTTT. Translating gives CALGELNPTPSQVLGEWYTDKLIF.

The V call is TRDV1, the J call TRDJ1; TRDD2 might be the D (5 bases). The ends were cut back, 2 bases at V and 1 base at J, with 14 bases in the middle. Germline V gene data show CDR1 as TSWWSYY and CDR2 as QGS. This CDR3 has 16 residues. The CDR3 DNA is TGTGCTCTTGGGGAAGGCTTCCGGGGTTTCACCGATAAACTCATCTTT. It encodes CALGEGFRGFTDKLIF.

A few counts support this clone. The chain links TRDV1 to TRDJ1; tentatively, D is TRDD3 (5 bases). The V gene's germline CDR1 is TSWWSYY and CDR2 QGS. The CDR3 runs 17 residues. Deletions cut 2 bases from V and 0 bases from J, with 16 bases between. CDR3 DNA: TGTGCTCTTGGGGAATATTGCGCGGGGAGCTACACCGATAAACTCATCTTT. This translates into CALGEYCAGSYTDKLIF.

This clone was picked up a small number of times. This rearrangement joins TRDV2 to TRDJ1; D unresolved. V shed 3 bases and J shed 8 bases, with 9 bases lying between them. CDR1 is GEAIGNYY and CDR2 is EKD in the germline V gene. This CDR3 region has 11 residues. The CDR3 nucleotides read TGTGCCTGTGACGGGCCCCCCAAACTCATCTTT. Protein sequence: CACDGPPKLIF.

This chain links TRDV1 with TRDJ1; 7 nucleotides match TRDD3. This CDR3 spans 19 amino acids. Trimming removed 2 bases from V and 2 bases from J; junction bases left unmatched: 17. Germline V gene lookup returns CDR1 TSWWSYY and CDR2 QGS. CDR3: CALGERVPTVLGITDKLIF. The DNA of the CDR3 is TGTGCTCTTGGGGAAAGGGTCCCTACTGTACTGGGGATTACCGATAAACTCATCTTT.

This clone was recorded only once. The chain recombines TRDV1 with TRDJ1, with 11 bases matching TRDD3. The J segment lost 1 base and the V segment lost 1 base, leaving 23 bases of the junction unmatched. Germline V gives CDR1 TSWWSYY, CDR2 QGS. CDR3 length: 23 residues. The CDR3 sequence is CALGEPAIPFRSWGIPITDKLIF. CDR3 in DNA: TGTGCTCTTGGGGAACCCGCAATCCCCTTCCGGTCCTGGGGGATACCCATCACCGATAAACTCATCTTT.

As to this clone: This could be a read error, since a much larger clone is one nucleotide away. The identical CDR3 is also encoded by other nucleotide sequences in the sample. The rearrangement joins TRDV2 to TRDJ1; D is uncertain. CDR3 length: 11 amino acids. Germline values: CDR1 GEAIGNYY, CDR2 EKD. V gave up 7 bases and J gave up 5 bases, with 10 bases separating them. The CDR3: CAWGYKDKLIF. Written as DNA, the CDR3 is TGTGCCTGGGGTTACAAGGATAAACTCATCTTT.

Concerning this clone: Other DNA sequences in the same sample also yield this CDR3. The chain couples TRDV1 to TRDJ1; 13 bases map to TRDD3. The CDR3 length is 21 residues. CDR1 and CDR2 (germline): TSWWSYY, QGS. V trimming: 1 base; J trimming: 2 bases; junction bases outside the gene matches: 16. The CDR3 spells CALGEPHFLPLGDTKTDKLIF. CDR3 nucleotides: TGTGCTCTTGGGGAACCACACTTCCTCCCACTGGGGGATACGAAGACCGATAAACTCATCTTT.

The chain is built from TRDV2 and TRDJ1, with TRDD3 as a possible D gene (6 bases). This CDR3 has 18 residues. Germline V gene sequence: CDR1 GEAIGNYY, CDR2 EKD. The V gene lost 0 bases and the J gene lost 0 bases, with 19 bases spanning the gap. The CDR3 bases are TGTGCCTGTGACACCGCTGGGGTCAAGACGGGCCACACCGATAAACTCATCTTT. Amino acid sequence: CACDTAGVKTGHTDKLIF.

This clone occurred a few times. The chain combines TRDV1 with TRDJ2, with 9 nucleotides matching TRDD2. Unmatched junction bases numbered 18, after V lost 1 base and J lost 6 bases. Germline V gene lookup returns CDR1 TSWWSYY and CDR2 QGS. The length of the CDR3 is 20 residues. CDR3 in DNA: TGTGCTCTTGGGGAACCGCCCCCTTCCTACGGGCCGGGGGTTTCAGCACAACTCTTCTTT. It translates to CALGEPPPSYGPGVSAQLFF.

On this clone itself: This specimen includes other DNA sequences encoding the same CDR3. This chain uses TRDV1 with TRDJ1; TRDD3 matches at 7 bases. The germline V gene encodes CDR1 TSWWSYY and CDR2 QGS. Trimming removed 5 bases from V and 0 bases from J; junction bases left unmatched: 15. The CDR3 has 18 residues. The CDR3: CALGLPYNGDRYTDKLIF. Written as DNA, the CDR3 is TGTGCTCTTGGGCTCCCGTATAATGGGGATAGGTACACCGATAAACTCATCTTT.

V usage is TRDV1 and J usage is TRDJ1; the D call may be TRDD2 or TRDD3 (8 bases each). Germline V CDR1 and CDR2: TSWWSYY, QGS. V lost 2 bases and J 0 bases, leaving 28 bases between the germline ends. The CDR3 extends over 21 amino acids. CDR3 loop: CALGECLPIWLGDSNTDKLIF. The CDR3, as DNA: TGTGCTCTTGGGGAATGCCTTCCTATATGGTTGGGGGATTCGAACACCGATAAACTCATCTTT.

The chain employs TRDV1 and TRDJ1; no definite D call. The germline V and J ends were trimmed by 0 bases and 1 base, with 9 bases remaining between them. CDR1 and CDR2 (germline): TSWWSYY, QGS. CDR3 length equals 15 residues. DNA for the CDR3: TGTGCTCTTGGGGAACTTATTAAGTGCACCGATAAACTCATCTTT. The encoded protein is CALGELIKCTDKLIF.

This clone has more than one count but fewer than ten. The chain joins TRDV1 to TRDJ1; 9 positions agree with TRDD3. The CDR3 is made up of 22 amino acids. With 5 bases clipped from V and 2 bases from J, the junction kept 27 bases outside the gene matches. Germline-derived CDR1 and CDR2 are TSWWSYY and QGS. This CDR3 reads CALGCNLIRGTGGYMDTDKLIF. Here the CDR3 DNA reads TGTGCTCTTGGGTGTAACCTGATCCGTGGAACAGGGGGATACATGGATACCGATAAACTCATCTTT.

The chain joins TRDV1 to TRDJ1, with 9 bases fitting TRDD3. In germline, CDR1 is TSWWSYY, CDR2 QGS. This CDR3 spans 18 amino acids. Unmatched junction bases numbered 12, after V lost 3 bases and J lost 1 base. CDR3 sequence reads: CALGESGGFRDPTDKLIF. For the CDR3, the DNA is TGTGCTCTTGGGGAGTCTGGGGGATTTCGGGATCCCACCGATAAACTCATCTTT.

The genes are TRDV1 and TRDJ1, with unresolved D. V shed 0 bases and J shed 0 bases, with 8 bases lying between them. The CDR3 has 15 residues. Germline CDR1 TSWWSYY, CDR2 QGS. In DNA, the CDR3 is TGTGCTCTTGGGGAACTCCCCTTAAACACCGATAAACTCATCTTT. Protein sequence: CALGELPLNTDKLIF.

The chain carries TRDV1 and TRDJ1, with a weak D call TRDD2 (6 bases). Germline CDR1 reads TSWWSYY; CDR2 reads QGS. Trimming stripped 3 bases from V and 0 bases from J, with 23 bases between. There are 19 residues in the CDR3. CDR3 loop: CALGDHHAFRERDTDKLIF. CDR3 nucleotide sequence: TGTGCTCTTGGGGACCACCATGCCTTCCGAGAGAGGGACACCGATAAACTCATCTTT.

This clone showed up just a few times. The chain carries TRDV1 and TRDJ1, with 10 bases fitting TRDD3. The CDR3 consists of 17 residues. Trimming cost V 4 bases and J 0 bases; bases outside gene matches: 8. The germline V gene encodes CDR1 TSWWSYY and CDR2 QGS. The CDR3 region is CALGAMYWGIYTDKLIF. The CDR3, as DNA: TGTGCTCTTGGGGCCATGTACTGGGGGATCTACACCGATAAACTCATCTTT.

A few counts support this clone. The V gene is TRDV1, the J gene TRDJ1, with 12 positions matching TRDD3. Germline V gene data show CDR1 as TSWWSYY and CDR2 as QGS. The V segment lost 2 bases and the J segment 0 bases; nucleotides outside the gene matches: 16. The CDR3 has 21 residues. The CDR3 sequence is CALGEVLLLGDTRWNTDKLIF. The CDR3 bases are TGTGCTCTTGGGGAAGTACTACTGCTGGGGGATACGCGGTGGAACACCGATAAACTCATCTTT.

In this sample, this clone turned up a few times. V usage is TRDV1 and J usage is TRDJ1; 7 nucleotides agree with TRDD2. There are 19 residues in the CDR3. The germline gives CDR1 TSWWSYY, CDR2 QGS. After removal of 3 bases from V and 1 base from J, the junction contained 17 bases not matched to a gene. The CDR3 protein is CALGDHDGLPHPLTDKLIF. The CDR3 nucleotides are TGTGCTCTTGGGGACCACGACGGCCTTCCTCACCCTCTCACCGATAAACTCATCTTT.

The gene calls are TRDV1 and TRDJ1; tentatively, D is TRDD3 (5 bases). CDR1 is TSWWSYY and CDR2 is QGS in the germline V gene. The CDR3 sequence is 22 residues long. Trimming left V 1 base short and J 2 bases short, with 32 bases between. CDR3 protein: CALGEPSDRSPTLGFRTDKLIF. For the CDR3, the DNA is TGTGCTCTTGGGGAACCCTCAGACCGTTCCCCCACTCTGGGATTCAGAACCGATAAACTCATCTTT.

The sample holds many counts of this clone. The V gene is TRDV2, the J gene TRDJ3; D uncertain. The CDR3 extends over 12 amino acids. Germline assignment: CDR1 GEAIGNYY and CDR2 EKD. V lost 3 bases to trimming and J lost 12 bases, with 8 bases between them. CDR3 residues: CACDYVCRQMFF. CDR3 sequence (DNA): TGTGCCTGTGACTACGTTTGCCGACAGATGTTTTTC.

This clone appeared once. The genes are TRDV1 and TRDJ1, with D maybe TRDD2 (6 bases). This CDR3 is built from 17 residues. Germline-derived CDR1 and CDR2 are TSWWSYY and QGS. Trimming left V 2 bases short and J 1 base short, with 17 bases between. CDR3 bases: TGTGCTCTTGGGGAATCCTACGGAGTGAGGCGCACCGATAAACTCATCTTT. As protein: CALGESYGVRRTDKLIF.

In this sample, this clone turned up a few times. This sequence joins TRDV1 and TRDJ1; 9 bases line up with TRDD3. With 0 bases clipped from V and 0 bases from J, the junction kept 35 bases outside the gene matches. This CDR3 spans 27 amino acids. Germline CDR1 TSWWSYY, CDR2 QGS. The CDR3 sequence is CALGELDVGGLPALTGGRFLYTDKLIF. CDR3 in DNA: TGTGCTCTTGGGGAACTAGATGTAGGAGGCCTTCCTGCACTAACTGGGGGACGCTTCCTTTACACCGATAAACTCATCTTT.